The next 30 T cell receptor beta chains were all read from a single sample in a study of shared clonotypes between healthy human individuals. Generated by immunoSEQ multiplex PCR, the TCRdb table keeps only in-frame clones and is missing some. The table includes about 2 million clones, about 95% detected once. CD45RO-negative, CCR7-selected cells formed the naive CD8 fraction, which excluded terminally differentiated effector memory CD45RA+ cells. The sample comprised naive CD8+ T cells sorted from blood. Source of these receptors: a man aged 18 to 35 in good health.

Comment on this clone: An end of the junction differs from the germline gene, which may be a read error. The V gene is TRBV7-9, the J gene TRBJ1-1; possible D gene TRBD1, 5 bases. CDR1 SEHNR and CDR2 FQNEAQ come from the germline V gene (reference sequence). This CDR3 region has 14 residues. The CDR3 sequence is CASSLAGGHTEAFF. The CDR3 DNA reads TGTGCCAGCAGCCTAGCGGGGGGACACACTGAAGCTTTCTTT.

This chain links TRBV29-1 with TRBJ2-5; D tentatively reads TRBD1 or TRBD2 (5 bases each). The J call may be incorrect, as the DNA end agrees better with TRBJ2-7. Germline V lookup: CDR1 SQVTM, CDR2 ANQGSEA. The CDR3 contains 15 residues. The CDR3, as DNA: TGCAGCGTTGAGGTAAAGCCGGGACCCAGCTACGAGCAGTACTTC. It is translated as CSVEVKPGPSYEQYF.

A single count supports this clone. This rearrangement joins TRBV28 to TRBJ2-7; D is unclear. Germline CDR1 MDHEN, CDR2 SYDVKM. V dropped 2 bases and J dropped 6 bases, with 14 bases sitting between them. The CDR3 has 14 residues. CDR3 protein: CASSLVRLVPEQYF. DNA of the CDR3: TGTGCCAGCAGTTTAGTGCGGTTGGTCCCCGAGCAGTACTTC.

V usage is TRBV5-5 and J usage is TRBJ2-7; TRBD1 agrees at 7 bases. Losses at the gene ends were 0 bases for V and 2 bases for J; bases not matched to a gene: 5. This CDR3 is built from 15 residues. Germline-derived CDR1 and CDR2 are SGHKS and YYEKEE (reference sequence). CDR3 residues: CASSLGTGPTYEQYF. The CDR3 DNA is TGTGCCAGCAGCTTGGGGACAGGACCCACCTACGAGCAGTACTTC. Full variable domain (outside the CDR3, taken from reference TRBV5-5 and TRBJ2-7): DAGVTQSPTHLIKTRGQQVTLRCSPISGHKSVSWYQQVLGQGPQFIFQYYEKEERGRGNFPDRFSARQFPNYSSELNVNALLLGDSALYLCASSLGTGPTYEQYFGPGTRLTVT.

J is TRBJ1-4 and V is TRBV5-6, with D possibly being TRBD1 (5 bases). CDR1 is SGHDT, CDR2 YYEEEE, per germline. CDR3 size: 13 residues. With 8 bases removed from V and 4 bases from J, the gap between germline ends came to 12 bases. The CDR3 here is CASSWGGNEKLFF. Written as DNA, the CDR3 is TGTGCCAGTTCGTGGGGCGGTAATGAAAAACTGTTTTTT.

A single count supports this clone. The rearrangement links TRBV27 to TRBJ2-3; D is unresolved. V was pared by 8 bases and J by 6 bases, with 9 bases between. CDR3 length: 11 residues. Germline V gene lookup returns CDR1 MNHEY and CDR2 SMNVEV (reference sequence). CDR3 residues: CASHVGDTQYF. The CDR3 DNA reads TGTGCCAGCCATGTGGGGGATACGCAGTATTTT.

CDR3 DNA sequence: TGTGCCAGCAGTGCGTCGGTGGGGTCTGGGACCTACGAGCAGTACTTC. Translating gives CASSASVGSGTYEQYF. The chain links TRBV6-6 to TRBJ2-7; D gene unclear. CDR1 and CDR2 (germline): MNHNY, SVGAGI (reference sequence). This CDR3 has 16 amino acids. With 5 bases removed from V and 2 bases from J, the gap between germline ends came to 19 bases.

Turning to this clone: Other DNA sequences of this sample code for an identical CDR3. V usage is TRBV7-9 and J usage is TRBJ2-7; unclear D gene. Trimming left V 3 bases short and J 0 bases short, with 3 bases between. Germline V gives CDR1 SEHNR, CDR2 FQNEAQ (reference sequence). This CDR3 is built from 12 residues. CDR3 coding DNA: TGTGCCAGCAGCTTTGACTCCTACGAGCAGTACTTC. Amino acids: CASSFDSYEQYF. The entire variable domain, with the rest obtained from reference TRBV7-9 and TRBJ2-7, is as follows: DTGVSQNPRHKITKRGQNVTFRCDPISEHNRLYWYRQTLGQGPEFLTYFQNEAQLEKSRLLSDRFSAERPKGSFSTLEIQRTEQGDSAMYLCASSFDSYEQYFGPGTRLTVT.

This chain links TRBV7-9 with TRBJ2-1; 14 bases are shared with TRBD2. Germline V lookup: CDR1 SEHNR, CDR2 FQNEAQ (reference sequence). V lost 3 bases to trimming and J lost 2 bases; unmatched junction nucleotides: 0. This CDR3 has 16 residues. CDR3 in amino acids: CASSLTSGRAYNEQFF. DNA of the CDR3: TGTGCCAGCAGCTTGACTAGCGGGAGGGCCTACAATGAGCAGTTCTTC. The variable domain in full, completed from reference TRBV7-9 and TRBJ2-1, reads DTGVSQNPRHKITKRGQNVTFRCDPISEHNRLYWYRQTLGQGPEFLTYFQNEAQLEKSRLLSDRFSAERPKGSFSTLEIQRTEQGDSAMYLCASSLTSGRAYNEQFFGPGTRLTVL.

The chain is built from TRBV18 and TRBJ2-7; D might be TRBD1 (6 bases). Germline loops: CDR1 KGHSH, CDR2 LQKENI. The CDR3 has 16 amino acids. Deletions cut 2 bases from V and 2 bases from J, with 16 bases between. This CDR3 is CASSPKDSLLPYEQYF. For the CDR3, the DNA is TGTGCCAGCTCACCAAAGGACAGCCTCCTACCCTACGAGCAGTACTTC. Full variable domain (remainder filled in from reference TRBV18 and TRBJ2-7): NAGVMQNPRHLVRRRGQEARLRCSPMKGHSHVYWYRQLPEEGLKFMVYLQKENIIDESGMPKERFSAEFPKEGPSILRIQQVVRGDSAAYFCASSPKDSLLPYEQYFGPGTRLTVT.

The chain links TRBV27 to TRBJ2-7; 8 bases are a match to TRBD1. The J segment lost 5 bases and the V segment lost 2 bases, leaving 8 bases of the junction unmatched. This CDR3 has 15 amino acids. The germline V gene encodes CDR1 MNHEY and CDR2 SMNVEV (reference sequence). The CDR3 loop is CASSLGSTGVNEQYF. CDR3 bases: TGTGCCAGCAGTTTAGGCTCGACAGGGGTCAACGAGCAGTACTTC.

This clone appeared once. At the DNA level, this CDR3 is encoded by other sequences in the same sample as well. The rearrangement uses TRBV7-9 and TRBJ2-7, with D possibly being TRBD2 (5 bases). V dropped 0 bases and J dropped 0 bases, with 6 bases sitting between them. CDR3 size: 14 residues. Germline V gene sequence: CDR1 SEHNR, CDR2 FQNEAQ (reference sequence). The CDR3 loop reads CASSLAGNSYEQYF. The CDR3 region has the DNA TGTGCCAGCAGCTTAGCCGGGAACTCCTACGAGCAGTACTTC.

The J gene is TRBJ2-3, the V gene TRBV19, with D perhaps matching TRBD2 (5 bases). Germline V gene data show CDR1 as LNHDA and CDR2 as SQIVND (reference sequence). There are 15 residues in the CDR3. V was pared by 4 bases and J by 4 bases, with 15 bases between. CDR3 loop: CASSTTSVFADTQYF. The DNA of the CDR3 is TGTGCCAGTAGTACCACTAGTGTATTTGCAGATACGCAGTATTTT.

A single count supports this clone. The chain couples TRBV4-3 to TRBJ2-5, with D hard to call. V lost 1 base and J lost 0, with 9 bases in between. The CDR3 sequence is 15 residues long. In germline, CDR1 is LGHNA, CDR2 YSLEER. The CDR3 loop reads CASSQGPGHQETQYF. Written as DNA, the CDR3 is TGCGCCAGCAGCCAAGGCCCCGGACACCAAGAGACCCAGTACTTC.

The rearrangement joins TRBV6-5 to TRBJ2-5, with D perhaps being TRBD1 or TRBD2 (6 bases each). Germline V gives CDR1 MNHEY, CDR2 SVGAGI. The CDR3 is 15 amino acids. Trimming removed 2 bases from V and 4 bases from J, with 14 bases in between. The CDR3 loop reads CASSYMGGWGETQYF. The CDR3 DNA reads TGTGCCAGCAGTTACATGGGGGGCTGGGGAGAGACCCAGTACTTC.

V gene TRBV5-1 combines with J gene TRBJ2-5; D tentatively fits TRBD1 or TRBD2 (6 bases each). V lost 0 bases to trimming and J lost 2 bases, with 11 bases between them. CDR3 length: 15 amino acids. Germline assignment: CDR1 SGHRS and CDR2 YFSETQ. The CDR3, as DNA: TGCGCCAGCAGCTTGGATGGAGGGGGACAAGAGACCCAGTACTTC. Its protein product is CASSLDGGGQETQYF. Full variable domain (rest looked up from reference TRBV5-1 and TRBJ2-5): KAGVTQTPRYLIKTRGQQVTLSCSPISGHRSVSWYQQTPGQGLQFLFEYFSETQRNKGNFPGRFSGRQFSNSRSEMNVSTLELGDSALYLCASSLDGGGQETQYFGPGTRLLVL.

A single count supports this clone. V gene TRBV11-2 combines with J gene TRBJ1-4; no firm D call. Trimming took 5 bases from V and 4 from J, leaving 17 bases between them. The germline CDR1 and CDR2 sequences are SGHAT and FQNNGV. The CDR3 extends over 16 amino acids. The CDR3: CASSESWTDFNEKLFF. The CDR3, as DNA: TGTGCCAGCAGCGAGTCATGGACGGATTTTAATGAAAAACTGTTTTTT.

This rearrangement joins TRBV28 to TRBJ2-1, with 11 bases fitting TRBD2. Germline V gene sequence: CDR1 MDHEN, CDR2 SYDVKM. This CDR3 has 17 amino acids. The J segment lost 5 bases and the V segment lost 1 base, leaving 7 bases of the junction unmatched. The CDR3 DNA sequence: TGTGCCAGCAGTTTATTACTAGCGGGGGAGATAAACAATGAGCAGTTCTTC. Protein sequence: CASSLLLAGEINNEQFF.

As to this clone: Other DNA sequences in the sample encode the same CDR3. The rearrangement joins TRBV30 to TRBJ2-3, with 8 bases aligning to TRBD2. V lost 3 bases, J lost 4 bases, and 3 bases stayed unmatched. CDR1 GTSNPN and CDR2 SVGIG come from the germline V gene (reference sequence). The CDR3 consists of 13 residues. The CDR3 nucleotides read TGTGCCTGGAGCCCAGCGGGAGCAGATACGCAGTATTTT. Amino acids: CAWSPAGADTQYF. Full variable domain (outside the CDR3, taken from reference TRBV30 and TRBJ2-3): SQTIHQWPATLVQPVGSPLSLECTVEGTSNPNLYWYRQAAGRGLQLLFYSVGIGQISSEVPQNLSASRPQDRQFILSSKKLLLSDSGFYLCAWSPAGADTQYFGPGTRLTVL.

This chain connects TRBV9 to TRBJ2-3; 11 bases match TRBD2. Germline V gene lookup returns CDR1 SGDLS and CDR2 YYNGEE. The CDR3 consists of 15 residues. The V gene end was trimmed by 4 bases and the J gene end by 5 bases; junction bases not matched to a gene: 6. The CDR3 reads CASSQLAGGRDTQYF. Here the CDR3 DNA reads TGTGCCAGCAGCCAGCTAGCGGGAGGTAGAGATACGCAGTATTTT.

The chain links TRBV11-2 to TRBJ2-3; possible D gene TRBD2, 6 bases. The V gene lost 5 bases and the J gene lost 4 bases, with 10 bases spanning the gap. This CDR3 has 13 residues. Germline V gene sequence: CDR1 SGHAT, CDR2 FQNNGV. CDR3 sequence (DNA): TGTGCCAGCAGCCGGGACTTCTCAGATACGCAGTATTTT. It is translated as CASSRDFSDTQYF.

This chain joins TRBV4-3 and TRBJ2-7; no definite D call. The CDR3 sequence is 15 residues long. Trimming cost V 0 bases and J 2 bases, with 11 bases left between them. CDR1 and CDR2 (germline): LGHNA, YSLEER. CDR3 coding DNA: TGCGCCAGCAGCCAAGATCGGAATAGGGCCTACGAGCAGTACTTC. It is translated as CASSQDRNRAYEQYF.

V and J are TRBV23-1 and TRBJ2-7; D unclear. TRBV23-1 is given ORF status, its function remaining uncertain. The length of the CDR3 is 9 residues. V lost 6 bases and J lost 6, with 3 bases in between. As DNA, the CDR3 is TGCGCCAGCAGGAGCGAGCAGTACTTC. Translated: CASRSEQYF.

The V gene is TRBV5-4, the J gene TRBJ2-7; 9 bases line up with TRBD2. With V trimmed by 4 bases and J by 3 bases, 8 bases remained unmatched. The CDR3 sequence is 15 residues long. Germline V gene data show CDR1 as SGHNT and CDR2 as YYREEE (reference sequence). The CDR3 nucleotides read TGTGCCAGCAGCCTAGGTCCTAGCGGGATCTACGAGCAGTACTTC. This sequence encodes CASSLGPSGIYEQYF.

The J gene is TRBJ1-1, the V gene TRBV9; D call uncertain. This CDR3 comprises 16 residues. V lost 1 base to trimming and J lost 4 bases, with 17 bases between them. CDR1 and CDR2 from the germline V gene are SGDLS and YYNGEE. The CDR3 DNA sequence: TGTGCCAGCAGCGTAATTTTGGGAGTGGATGGCACTGAAGCTTTCTTT. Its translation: CASSVILGVDGTEAFF.

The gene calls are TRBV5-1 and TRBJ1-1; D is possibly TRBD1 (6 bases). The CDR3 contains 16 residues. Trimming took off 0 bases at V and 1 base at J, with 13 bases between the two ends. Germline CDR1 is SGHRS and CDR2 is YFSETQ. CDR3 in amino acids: CASSLGFQGWNTEAFF. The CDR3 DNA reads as TGCGCCAGCAGCTTGGGTTTCCAGGGGTGGAACACTGAAGCTTTCTTT.

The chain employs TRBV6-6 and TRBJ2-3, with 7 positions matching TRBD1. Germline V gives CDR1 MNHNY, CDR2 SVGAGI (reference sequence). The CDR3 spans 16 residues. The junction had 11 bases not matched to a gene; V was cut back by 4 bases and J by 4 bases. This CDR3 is CASSSLDRAGADTQYF. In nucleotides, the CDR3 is TGTGCCAGCAGTTCTCTCGACAGGGCTGGGGCAGATACGCAGTATTTT.

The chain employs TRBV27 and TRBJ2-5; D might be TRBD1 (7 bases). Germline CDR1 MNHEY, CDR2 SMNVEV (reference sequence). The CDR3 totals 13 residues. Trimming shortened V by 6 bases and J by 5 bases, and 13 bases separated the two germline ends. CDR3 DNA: TGTGCCAGCAGGGAGGGACAGATGGAGACCCAGTACTTC. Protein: CASREGQMETQYF.

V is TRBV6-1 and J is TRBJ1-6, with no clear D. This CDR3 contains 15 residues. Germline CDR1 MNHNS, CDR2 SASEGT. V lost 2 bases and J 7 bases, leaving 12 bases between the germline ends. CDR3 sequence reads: CASSETGGRNSPLHF. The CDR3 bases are TGTGCCAGCAGTGAAACGGGTGGAAGAAATTCACCCCTCCACTTT.

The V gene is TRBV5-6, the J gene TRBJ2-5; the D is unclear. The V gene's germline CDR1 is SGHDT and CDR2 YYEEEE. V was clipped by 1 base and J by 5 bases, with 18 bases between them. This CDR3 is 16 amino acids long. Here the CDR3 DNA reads TGTGCCAGCAGCTTGTCCGCCAACTACCTCGGGGAGACCCAGTACTTC. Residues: CASSLSANYLGETQYF.